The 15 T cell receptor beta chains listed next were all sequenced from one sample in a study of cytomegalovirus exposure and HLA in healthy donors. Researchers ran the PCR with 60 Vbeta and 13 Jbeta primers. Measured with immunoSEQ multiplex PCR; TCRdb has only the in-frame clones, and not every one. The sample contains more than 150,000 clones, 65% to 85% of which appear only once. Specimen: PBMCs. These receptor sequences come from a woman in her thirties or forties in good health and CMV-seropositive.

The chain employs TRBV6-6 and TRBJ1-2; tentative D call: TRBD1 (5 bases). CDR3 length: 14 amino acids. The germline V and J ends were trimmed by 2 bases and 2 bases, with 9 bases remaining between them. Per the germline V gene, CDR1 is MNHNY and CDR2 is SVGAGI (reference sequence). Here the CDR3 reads CASSYPDSNYGYTF. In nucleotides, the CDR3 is TGTGCCAGCAGTTACCCCGACAGCAACTATGGCTACACCTTC.

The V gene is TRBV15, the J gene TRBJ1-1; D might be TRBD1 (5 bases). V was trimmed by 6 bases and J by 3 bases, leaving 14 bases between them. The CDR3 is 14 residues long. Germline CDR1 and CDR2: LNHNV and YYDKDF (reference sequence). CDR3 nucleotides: TGTGCCACCAGGAAAGACAGAGCCTACACTGAAGCTTTCTTT. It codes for CATRKDRAYTEAFF.

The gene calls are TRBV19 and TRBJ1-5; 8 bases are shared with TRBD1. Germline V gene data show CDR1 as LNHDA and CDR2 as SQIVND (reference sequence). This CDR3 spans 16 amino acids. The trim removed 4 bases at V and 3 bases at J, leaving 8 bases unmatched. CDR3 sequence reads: CASSRQGAAPNQPQHF. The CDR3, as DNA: TGTGCCAGTAGTAGGCAGGGGGCGGCCCCCAATCAGCCCCAGCATTTT.

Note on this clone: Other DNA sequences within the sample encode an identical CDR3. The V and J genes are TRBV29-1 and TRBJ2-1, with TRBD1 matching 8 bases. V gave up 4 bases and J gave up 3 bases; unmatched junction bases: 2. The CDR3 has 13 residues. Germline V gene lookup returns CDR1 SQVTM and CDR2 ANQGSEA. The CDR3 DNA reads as TGCAGCGTTGGTACAGGGGGCTACAATGAGCAGTTCTTC. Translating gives CSVGTGGYNEQFF.

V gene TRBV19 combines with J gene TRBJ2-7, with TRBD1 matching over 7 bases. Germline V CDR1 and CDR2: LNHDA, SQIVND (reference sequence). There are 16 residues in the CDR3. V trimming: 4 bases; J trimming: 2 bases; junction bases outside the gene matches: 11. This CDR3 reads CASSKEGQTPTYEQYF. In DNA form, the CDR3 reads TGTGCCAGTAGTAAAGAGGGACAGACTCCCACCTACGAGCAGTACTTC.

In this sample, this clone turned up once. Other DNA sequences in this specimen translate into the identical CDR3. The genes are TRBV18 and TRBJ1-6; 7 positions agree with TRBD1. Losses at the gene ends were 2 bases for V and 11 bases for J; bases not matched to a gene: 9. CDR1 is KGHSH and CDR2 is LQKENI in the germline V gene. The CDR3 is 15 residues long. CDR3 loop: CASSPSTDRPTPLHF. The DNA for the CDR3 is TGTGCCAGCTCACCATCTACGGACAGGCCTACACCCCTCCACTTT.

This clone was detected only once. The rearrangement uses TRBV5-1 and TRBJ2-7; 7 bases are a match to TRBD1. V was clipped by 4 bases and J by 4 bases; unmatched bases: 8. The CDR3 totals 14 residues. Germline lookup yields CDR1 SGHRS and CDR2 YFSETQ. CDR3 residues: CASSNPGQQYEQYF. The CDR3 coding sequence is TGCGCCAGCAGCAATCCGGGACAGCAATACGAGCAGTACTTC.

DNA for the CDR3: TGTGCCAGCGGTTCCCAGAGTCGGGGAGACACCTTC. The encoded protein is CASGSQSRGDTF. The rearrangement joins TRBV6-6 to TRBJ1-2; the D is unclear. Germline V gene lookup returns CDR1 MNHNY and CDR2 SVGAGI (reference sequence). Trimming pared 8 bases from V and 12 bases from J, leaving 19 bases between. The CDR3 has 12 amino acids.

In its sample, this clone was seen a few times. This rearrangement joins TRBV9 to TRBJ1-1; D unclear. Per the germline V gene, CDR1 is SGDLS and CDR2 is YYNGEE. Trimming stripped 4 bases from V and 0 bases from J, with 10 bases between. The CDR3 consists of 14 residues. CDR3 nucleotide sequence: TGTGCCAGCAGCATAGGAGGGCTGAACACTGAAGCTTTCTTT. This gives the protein CASSIGGLNTEAFF.

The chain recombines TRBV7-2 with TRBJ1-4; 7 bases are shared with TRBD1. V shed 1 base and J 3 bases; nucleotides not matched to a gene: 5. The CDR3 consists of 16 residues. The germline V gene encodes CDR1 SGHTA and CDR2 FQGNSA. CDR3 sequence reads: CASSLVAGGSNEKLFF. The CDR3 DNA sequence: TGTGCCAGCAGCTTAGTGGCAGGGGGGTCTAATGAAAAACTGTTTTTT. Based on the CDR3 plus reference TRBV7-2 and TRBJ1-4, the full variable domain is GAGVSQSPSNKVTEKGKDVELRCDPISGHTALYWYRQSLGQGLEFLIYFQGNSAPDKSGLPSDRFSAERTGGSVSTLTIQRTQQEDSAVYLCASSLVAGGSNEKLFFGSGTQLSVL.

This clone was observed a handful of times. The CDR3 here is CASRLPGELHEQYF. CDR3 sequence (DNA): TGTGCCAGCAGACTACCAGGGGAACTCCACGAGCAGTACTTC. The J gene is TRBJ2-7, the V gene TRBV6-1; D possibly corresponds to TRBD1 (6 bases). This CDR3 comprises 14 residues. V was pared by 6 bases and J by 5 bases, with 17 bases between. CDR1 MNHNS and CDR2 SASEGT come from the germline V gene.

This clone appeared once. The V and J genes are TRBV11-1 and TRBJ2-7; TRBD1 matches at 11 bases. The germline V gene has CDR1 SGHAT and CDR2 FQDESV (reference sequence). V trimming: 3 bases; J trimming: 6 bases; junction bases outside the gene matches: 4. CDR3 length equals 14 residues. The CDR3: CASSLGQGVFEQYF. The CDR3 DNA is TGTGCCAGCAGCTTGGGACAGGGGGTGTTCGAGCAGTACTTC.

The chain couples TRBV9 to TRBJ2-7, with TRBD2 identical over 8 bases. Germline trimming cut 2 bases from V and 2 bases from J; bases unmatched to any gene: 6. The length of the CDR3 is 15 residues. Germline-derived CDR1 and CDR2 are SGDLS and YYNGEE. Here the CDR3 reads CASSVFGGGPYEQYF. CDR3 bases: TGTGCCAGCAGCGTCTTCGGGGGGGGCCCCTACGAGCAGTACTTC. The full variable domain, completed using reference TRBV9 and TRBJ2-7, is DSGVTQTPKHLITATGQRVTLRCSPRSGDLSVYWYQQSLDQGLQFLIQYYNGEERAKGNILERFSAQQFPDLHSELNLSSLELGDSALYFCASSVFGGGPYEQYFGPGTRLTVT.

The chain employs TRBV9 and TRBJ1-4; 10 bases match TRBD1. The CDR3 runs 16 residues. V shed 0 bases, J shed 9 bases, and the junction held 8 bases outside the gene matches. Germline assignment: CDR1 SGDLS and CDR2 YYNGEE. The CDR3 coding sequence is TGTGCCAGCAGCGTAGGAGAGACAGGGGGCTATCAAAAACTGTTTTTT. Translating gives CASSVGETGGYQKLFF.

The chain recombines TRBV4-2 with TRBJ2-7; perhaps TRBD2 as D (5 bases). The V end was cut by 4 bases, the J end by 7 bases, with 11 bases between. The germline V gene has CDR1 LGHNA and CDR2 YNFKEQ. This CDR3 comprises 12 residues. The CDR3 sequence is CASSPLSGEQYF. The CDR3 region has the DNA TGTGCCAGCAGCCCCCTTTCGGGGGAGCAGTACTTC.